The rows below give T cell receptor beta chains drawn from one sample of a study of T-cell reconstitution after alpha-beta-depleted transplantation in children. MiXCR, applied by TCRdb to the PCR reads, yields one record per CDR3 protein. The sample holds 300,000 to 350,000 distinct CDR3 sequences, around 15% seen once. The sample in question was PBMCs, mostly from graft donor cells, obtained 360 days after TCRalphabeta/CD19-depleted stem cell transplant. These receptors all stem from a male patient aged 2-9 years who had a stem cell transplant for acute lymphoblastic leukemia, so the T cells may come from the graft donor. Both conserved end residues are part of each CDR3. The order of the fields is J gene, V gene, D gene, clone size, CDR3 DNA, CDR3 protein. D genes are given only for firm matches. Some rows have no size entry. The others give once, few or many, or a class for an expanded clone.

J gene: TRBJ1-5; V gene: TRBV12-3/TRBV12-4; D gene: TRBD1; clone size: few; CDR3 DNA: TGTGCCAGCAGTTCGCCCCAGGGGGCTGGCAATCAGCCCCAGCATTTT; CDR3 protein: CASSSPQGAGNQPQHF
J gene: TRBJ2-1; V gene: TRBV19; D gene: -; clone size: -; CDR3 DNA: TGTGCCAGTAGTATTGAGGACTCATTGAGCTCCTACAATGAGCAGTTCTTC; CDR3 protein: CASSIEDSLSSYNEQFF
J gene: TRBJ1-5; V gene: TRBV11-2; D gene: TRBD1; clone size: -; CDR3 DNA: TGTGCCAGCAGCCCCCTCTCGAGGGGGCTAAGGGGCAATCAGCCCCAGCATTTT; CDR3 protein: CASSPLSRGLRGNQPQHF
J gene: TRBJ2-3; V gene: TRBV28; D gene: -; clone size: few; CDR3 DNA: TGTGCCGCCAGCAACGGGAACTACCTGAACACAGATACGCAGTATTTT; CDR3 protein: CAASNGNYLNTDTQYF
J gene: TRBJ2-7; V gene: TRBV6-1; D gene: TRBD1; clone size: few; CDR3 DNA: TGTGCCGCCCTGTTTCCGGGACAGCTCTCCTACGAGCAGTACTTC; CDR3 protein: CAALFPGQLSYEQYF
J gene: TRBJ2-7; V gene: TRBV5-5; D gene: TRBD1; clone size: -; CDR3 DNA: TGTGCCAGCAGCTTGTGGACAGGAGCTTCCTACGAGCAGTACTTC; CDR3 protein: CASSLWTGASYEQYF
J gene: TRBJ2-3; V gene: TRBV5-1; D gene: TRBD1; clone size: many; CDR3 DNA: TGCGCCAGCAGCTTGCCCTTGGACAGGGCGGGTGTAGATACGCAGTATTTT; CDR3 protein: CASSLPLDRAGVDTQYF
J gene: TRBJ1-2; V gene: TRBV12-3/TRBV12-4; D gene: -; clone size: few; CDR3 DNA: TGTGCCAGCAGTTTCAGAGGGGCGCATGTGAACTATGGCTACACCTTC; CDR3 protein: CASSFRGAHVNYGYTF
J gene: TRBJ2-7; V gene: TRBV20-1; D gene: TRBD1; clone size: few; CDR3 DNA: TGCAGTGCTAGATCTCCGGGACAGGGGACCTACGAGCAGTACTTC; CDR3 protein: CSARSPGQGTYEQYF
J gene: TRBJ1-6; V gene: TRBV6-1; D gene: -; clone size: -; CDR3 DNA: TGTGCCAGCAGATGGAGGCAGGCCGATGGGAATTCACCCCTCCACTTT; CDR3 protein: CASRWRQADGNSPLHF
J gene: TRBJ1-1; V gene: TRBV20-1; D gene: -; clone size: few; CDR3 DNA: TGCAGTGCTCAGAGAGGCAGGGTAGGCCAGAACACTGAAGCTTTCTTT; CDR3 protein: CSAQRGRVGQNTEAFF
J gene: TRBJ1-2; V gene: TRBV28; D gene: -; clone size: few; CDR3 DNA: TGTGCCAGCACCCCTTACCCGGGGGATGGCTACACCTTC; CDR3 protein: CASTPYPGDGYTF
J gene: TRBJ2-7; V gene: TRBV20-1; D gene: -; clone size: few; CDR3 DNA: TGCAGTGCTATTGGGACCGGGACGGCCTCCTACGAGCAGTACTTC; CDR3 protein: CSAIGTGTASYEQYF
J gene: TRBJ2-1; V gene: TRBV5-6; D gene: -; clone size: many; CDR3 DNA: TGTGCCAGCAGCTTGTGGTGGAGTACAGGTATCAATGAGCAGTTCTTC; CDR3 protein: CASSLWWSTGINEQFF
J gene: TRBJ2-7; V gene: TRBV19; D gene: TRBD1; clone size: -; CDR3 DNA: TGTGCCAGTAGTATAGACGGAAGGGACAGCTACGAGCAGTACTTC; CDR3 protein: CASSIDGRDSYEQYF
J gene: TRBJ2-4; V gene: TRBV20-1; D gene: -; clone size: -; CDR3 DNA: TGCTGTGCTAGTACAGCCCCGGGAGCCAAAAACATTCAGTACTTC; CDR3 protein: CCASTAPGAKNIQYF
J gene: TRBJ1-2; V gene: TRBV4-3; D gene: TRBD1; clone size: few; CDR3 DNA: TGCGCCAGCAGCCTTGCCAGGGGGCGCACCTATGGCTACACCTTC; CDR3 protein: CASSLARGRTYGYTF
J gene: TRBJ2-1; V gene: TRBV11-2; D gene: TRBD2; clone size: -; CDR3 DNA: TGTGCCAGCAGCGCGAGCGGGAGGAGTCTCGAGCAGTTCTTC; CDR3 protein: CASSASGRSLEQFF
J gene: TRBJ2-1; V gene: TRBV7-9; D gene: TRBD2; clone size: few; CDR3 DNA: TGTGCCAGCAGCGTTTGGCGGGAGGGCCAATCCTACAATGAGCAGTTCTTC; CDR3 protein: CASSVWREGQSYNEQFF
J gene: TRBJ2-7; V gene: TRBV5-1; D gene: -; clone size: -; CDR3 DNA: TGCGCCAGCAGCCCTACAGGGATCGAGCAGTACTTC; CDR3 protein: CASSPTGIEQYF
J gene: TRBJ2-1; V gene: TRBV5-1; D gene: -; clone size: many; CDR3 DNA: TGCGCCAGCAGTTGGAGGGCCCCGAACAATGAGCAGTTCTTC; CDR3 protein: CASSWRAPNNEQFF
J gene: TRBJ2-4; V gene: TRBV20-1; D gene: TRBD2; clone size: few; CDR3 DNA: TGCAGTGCTAGAGATTGGGCTAGCGGGAGGGCCACAGCCAAAAACATTCAGTACTTC; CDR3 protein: CSARDWASGRATAKNIQYF
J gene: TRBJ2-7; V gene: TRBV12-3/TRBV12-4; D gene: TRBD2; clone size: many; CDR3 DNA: TGTGCCAGCAGTTTACAACTAGCGGGAATTTACGAGCAGTACTTC; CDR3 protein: CASSLQLAGIYEQYF
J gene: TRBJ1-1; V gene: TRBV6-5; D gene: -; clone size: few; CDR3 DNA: TGTGCCAGCAGTTACTCCTGGACCCTGAACACTGAAGCTTTCTTT; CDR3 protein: CASSYSWTLNTEAFF
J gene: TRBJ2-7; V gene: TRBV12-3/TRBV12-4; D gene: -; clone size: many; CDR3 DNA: TGTGCCAGCAGCGGACGAAAGTTTGGAGAGCAGTACTTC; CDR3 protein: CASSGRKFGEQYF
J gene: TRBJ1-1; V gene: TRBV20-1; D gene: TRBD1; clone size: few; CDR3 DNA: TGCAGTGCTAGACAGGGGGCTTACACTGAAGCTTTCTTT; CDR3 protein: CSARQGAYTEAFF
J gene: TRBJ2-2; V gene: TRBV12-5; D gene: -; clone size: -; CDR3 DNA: TGTGCTAGTGGCCGGGGGCCCGGGGAGCTGTTTTTT; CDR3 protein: CASGRGPGELFF
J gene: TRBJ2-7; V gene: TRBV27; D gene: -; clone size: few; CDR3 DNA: TGTGCCAGCAGTTTCAGAACCCACCTACAGGGGATGGGGGGGTCGGCTACTAACGAGCAGTACTTC; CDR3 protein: CASSFRTHLQGMGGSATNEQYF
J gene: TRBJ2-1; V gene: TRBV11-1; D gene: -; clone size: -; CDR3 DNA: TGTGCCAGCAGCTTAAGTCGGGAGAATGAGCAGTTCTTC; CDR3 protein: CASSLSRENEQFF
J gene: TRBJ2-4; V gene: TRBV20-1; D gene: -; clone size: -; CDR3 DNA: TGCAGTGCCGGCCACACGGGAGACATTCAGTACTTC; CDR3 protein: CSAGHTGDIQYF
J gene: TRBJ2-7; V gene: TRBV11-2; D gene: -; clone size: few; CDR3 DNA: TGTGCCAGCAGCTTAGATCGGTGGAGGCTCTACGAGCAGTACTTC; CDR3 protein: CASSLDRWRLYEQYF
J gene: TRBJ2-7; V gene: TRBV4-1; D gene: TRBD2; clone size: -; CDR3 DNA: TGCGCCAGCAGCCCAGGACTAGCGGGAGTCGGAGAGCAGTACTTC; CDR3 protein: CASSPGLAGVGEQYF
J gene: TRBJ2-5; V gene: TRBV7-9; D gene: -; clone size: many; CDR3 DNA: TGTGCCAGCAGCTTAGTCATCGGGAGTGGAGAGACCCAGTACTTC; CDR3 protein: CASSLVIGSGETQYF
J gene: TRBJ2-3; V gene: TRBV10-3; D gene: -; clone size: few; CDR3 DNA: TGTGCCATCCAGGGACTTGGCACAGATACGCAGTATTTT; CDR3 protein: CAIQGLGTDTQYF
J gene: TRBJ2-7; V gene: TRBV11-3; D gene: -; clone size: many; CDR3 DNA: TGTGCCAGCAGCTTAGTGAGTCGGACCGCTCGACCGAAAGCCTACGAGCAGTACTTC; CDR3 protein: CASSLVSRTARPKAYEQYF
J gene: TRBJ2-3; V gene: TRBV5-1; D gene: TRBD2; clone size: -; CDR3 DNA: TGCGCCAGCAGCCCCGGGACTAGCGGGAGACCGGCGGATACGCAGTATTTT; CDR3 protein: CASSPGTSGRPADTQYF
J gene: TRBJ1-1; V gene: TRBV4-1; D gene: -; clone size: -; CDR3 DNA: TGCGCCAGCAGCCAAGTTCCGGGGGAGGACACTGAAGCTTTCTTT; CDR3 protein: CASSQVPGEDTEAFF
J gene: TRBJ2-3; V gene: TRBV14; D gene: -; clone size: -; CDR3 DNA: TGTGCCAGCAGCCACCTAGGGGGGACAGATACGCAGTATTTT; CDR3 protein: CASSHLGGTDTQYF
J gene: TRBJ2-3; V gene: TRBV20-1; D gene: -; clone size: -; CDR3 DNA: TGCAGTTCCCACACCCCCGAAGCTGAAGGACAGATAGGGCAGTATTTT; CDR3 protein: CSSHTPEAEGQIGQYF
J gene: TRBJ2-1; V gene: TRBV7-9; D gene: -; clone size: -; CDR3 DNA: TGTGCCAGCAGCTCAGTGCGGGAACCCCCTTACAATGAGCAGTTCTTC; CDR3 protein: CASSSVREPPYNEQFF
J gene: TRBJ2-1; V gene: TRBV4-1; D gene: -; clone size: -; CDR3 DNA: TGCGCCAGCAGCCAGTGGAGGGGCCGCCCACCCAATGAGCAGTTCTTC; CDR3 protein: CASSQWRGRPPNEQFF
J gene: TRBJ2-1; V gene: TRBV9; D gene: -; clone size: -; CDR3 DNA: TGTGCCAGCAGCGTAGATTTGGGGGTGGGACAGCAGTTCTTC; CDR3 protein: CASSVDLGVGQQFF
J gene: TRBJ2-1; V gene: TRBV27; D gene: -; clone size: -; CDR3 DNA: TGTGCCAGTAGCTCCGGATTGGGTGAGCAGTTCTTC; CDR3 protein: CASSSGLGEQFF
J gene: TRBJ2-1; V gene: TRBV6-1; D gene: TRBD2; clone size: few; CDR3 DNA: TGTGCCAGCAGTCTAGCGGGAGAAGGGAATGAGCAGTTCTTC; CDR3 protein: CASSLAGEGNEQFF
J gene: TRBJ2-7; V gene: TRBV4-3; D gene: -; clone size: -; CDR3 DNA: TGCGCCAGCAGCCGCCTCTTGGGCACCTACGAGCAGTACTTC; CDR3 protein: CASSRLLGTYEQYF
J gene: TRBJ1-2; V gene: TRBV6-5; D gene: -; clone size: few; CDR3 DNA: TGTGCCAGCAGTTACTCGGAGCTCTATGGCTACACCTTC; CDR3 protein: CASSYSELYGYTF
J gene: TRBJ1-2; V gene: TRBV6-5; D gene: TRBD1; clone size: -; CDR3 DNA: TGTGCCAGCAGCCACAGGGGCAGCTACACCTTC; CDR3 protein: CASSHRGSYTF
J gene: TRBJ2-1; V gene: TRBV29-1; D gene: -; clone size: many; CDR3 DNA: TGCAGCGTTGGGGGCTCGAATGAGCAGTTCTTC; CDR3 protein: CSVGGSNEQFF
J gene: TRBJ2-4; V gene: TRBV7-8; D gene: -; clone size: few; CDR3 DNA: TGTGCCAGCAGCCCGAGGGGGGATGTAGCCAAAAACATTCAGTACTTC; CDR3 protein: CASSPRGDVAKNIQYF
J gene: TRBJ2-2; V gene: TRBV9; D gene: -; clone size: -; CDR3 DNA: TGTGCCAGCAGCGCCGAAGTAGCCGCTAGCCCGTCCGGGGAGCTGTTTTTT; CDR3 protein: CASSAEVAASPSGELFF
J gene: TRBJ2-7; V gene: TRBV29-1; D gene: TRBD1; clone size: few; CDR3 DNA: TGCAGCGTTGAATTGAGACAGGGGGGACTCTACGAGCAGTACTTC; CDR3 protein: CSVELRQGGLYEQYF
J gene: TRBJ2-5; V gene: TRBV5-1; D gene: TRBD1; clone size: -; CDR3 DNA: TGCGCCAGCAGCTGGACAGGGGATCAAGAGACCCAGTACTTC; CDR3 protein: CASSWTGDQETQYF
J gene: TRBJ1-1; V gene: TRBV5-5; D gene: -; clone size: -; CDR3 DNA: TGTGCCAGCAGCTTGGAAGGGGCTGGGGCTTTCTTT; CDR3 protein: CASSLEGAGAFF
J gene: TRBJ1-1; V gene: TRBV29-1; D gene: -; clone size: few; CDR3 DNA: TGCAGCGTTGCCACAATGGGGGGAAGCGAAGCTTTCTTT; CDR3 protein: CSVATMGGSEAFF
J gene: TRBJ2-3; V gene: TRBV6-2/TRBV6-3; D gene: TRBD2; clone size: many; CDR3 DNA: TGTGCCAGCAGTACCAAAATAGCGGGAGCCAGCACAGATACGCAGTATTTT; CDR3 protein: CASSTKIAGASTDTQYF